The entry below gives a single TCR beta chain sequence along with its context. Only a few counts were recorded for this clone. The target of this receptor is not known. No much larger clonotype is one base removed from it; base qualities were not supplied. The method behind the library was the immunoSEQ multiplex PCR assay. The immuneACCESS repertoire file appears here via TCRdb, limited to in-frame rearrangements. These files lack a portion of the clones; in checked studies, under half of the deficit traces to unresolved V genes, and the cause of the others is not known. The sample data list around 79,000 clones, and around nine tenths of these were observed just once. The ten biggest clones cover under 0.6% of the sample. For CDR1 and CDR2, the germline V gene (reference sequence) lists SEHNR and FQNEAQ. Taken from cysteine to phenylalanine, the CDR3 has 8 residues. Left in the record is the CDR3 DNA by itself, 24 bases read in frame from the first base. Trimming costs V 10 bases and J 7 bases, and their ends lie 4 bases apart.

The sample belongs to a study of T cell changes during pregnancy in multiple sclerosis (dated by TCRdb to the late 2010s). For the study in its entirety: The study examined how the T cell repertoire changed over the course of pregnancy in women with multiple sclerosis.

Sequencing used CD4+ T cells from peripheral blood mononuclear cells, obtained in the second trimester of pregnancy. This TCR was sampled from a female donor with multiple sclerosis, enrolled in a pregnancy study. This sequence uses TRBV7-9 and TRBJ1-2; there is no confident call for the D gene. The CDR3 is CATGGYTF. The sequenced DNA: TGTGCCACGGGTGGCTACACCTTC.